This T cell receptor beta chain emerged from a study of tumor and adjacent non-tumor tissue in lung cancer. A modified ARM-PCR protocol with three rounds of nested PCR amplified TCRbeta. TCRdb reprocessed the multiplex PCR reads with MiXCR, giving one entry per CDR3 protein. This repertoire shows over 110,000 distinct CDR3 sequences, around 66% found once; its top ten account for 15% to 20%. RNA was extracted from bulk tissue without any cell sorting. Germline V gives CDR1 LGHNA, CDR2 YNFKEQ. Trimming took off 0 bases at V and 9 bases at J, with 15 bases between the two ends. This CDR3 contains 15 residues.

This clonotype was sampled from a man aged 55 to 70 with small cell lung cancer. Source material: lung tumor tissue. V gene TRBV4-2 combines with J gene TRBJ1-5; possible D gene TRBD1, 6 bases. The CDR3 reads CASSQERGPSWPQHF. Here the CDR3 DNA reads TGTGCCAGCAGCCAAGAACGGGGGCCGAGTTGGCCCCAGCATTTT.